This TCR beta chain was obtained from a study of T cells in Graves' hyperthyroidism and ophthalmopathy. Whole-study findings and limits: Blood held most thyroid clonotypes expanded above 0.001 frequency.

Regions amplified from RNA transcripts were the TCR beta CDR3 regions. Using the HTBI primer set, a first-round RT-PCR was run on the TCR CDR3. TCRdb fed the multiplex PCR reads into MiXCR, producing one record per CDR3 protein. Among 500,000 to 650,000 distinct CDR3 sequences, just under 20% were seen once, and the ten largest hold less than 55%. V lost 7 bases to trimming and J lost 3 bases; unmatched junction nucleotides: 8. Germline V gene lookup returns CDR1 SGHRS and CDR2 YFSETQ. The CDR3 sequence is 14 residues long. This clonotype was observed a handful of times. Its antigen is not identified. The chain couples TRBV5-1 to TRBJ2-3; 7 nucleotides line up with TRBD2. Sequencing input: blood. The TCR comes from a man aged 35 to 55 with Graves' ophthalmopathy. The CDR3 here is CASGGDLGTDTQYF. CDR3 DNA: TGCGCCAGCGGGGGGGACCTAGGAACAGATACGCAGTATTTT.